These 31 T cell receptor beta chains originate from one sample sequenced in a study of blood T cell repertoires in COVID-19. Measured with immunoSEQ multiplex PCR; TCRdb has only the in-frame clones, and not every one. The sample records 200,000 to 300,000 clones, roughly 88% being singletons. The sequenced sample was peripheral blood. All receptors come from a woman aged 25 to 39 with acute or convalescent COVID-19.

In this sample, this clone turned up a few times. The chain recombines TRBV6-1 with TRBJ1-4; D is ambiguous. Between the trimmed V and J ends, which lost 3 bases and 0 bases, there was a span of 11 bases. From germline, CDR1 is MNHNS and CDR2 SASEGT. This CDR3 region has 16 residues. CDR3 coding DNA: TGTGCCAGCAGTGAGGCCGGGATAGCAACTAATGAAAAACTGTTTTTT. Residues: CASSEAGIATNEKLFF.

V gene TRBV30 combines with J gene TRBJ2-7; TRBD1 might be the D (6 bases). Germline CDR1 is GTSNPN and CDR2 is SVGIG (reference sequence). The CDR3 totals 15 residues. Trimming removed 0 bases at V and 3 bases at J, with 15 bases between. CDR3 in DNA: TGTGCCTGGAGTGTATCCGTTGACAGGCGCTACGAGCAGTACTTC. As protein: CAWSVSVDRRYEQYF.

This chain uses TRBV7-8 with TRBJ1-2; D uncertain. The V gene's germline CDR1 is SGHVS and CDR2 FQNEAQ. The CDR3 has 12 residues. V lost 5 bases and J 2 bases, leaving 6 bases between the germline ends. DNA of the CDR3: TGTGCCAGCAGCCGACTGAACTATGGCTACACCTTC. Amino acids: CASSRLNYGYTF. The full variable domain, its missing parts supplied by reference TRBV7-8 and TRBJ1-2, is GAGVSQSPRYKVAKRGQDVALRCDPISGHVSLFWYQQALGQGPEFLTYFQNEAQLDKSGLPSDRFFAERPEGSVSTLKIQRTQQEDSAVYLCASSRLNYGYTFGSGTRLTVV.

Here the CDR3 reads CASRTMGDTEAFF. CDR3 in DNA: TGTGCCAGCAGAACAATGGGCGACACTGAAGCTTTCTTT. This sequence joins TRBV11-3 and TRBJ1-1; D is undetermined. Germline CDR1 SGHNT, CDR2 YENEEA. V was pared by 6 bases and J by 3 bases, with 11 bases between. The CDR3 is made up of 13 amino acids.

The chain is built from TRBV7-2 and TRBJ2-2, with D tentatively TRBD2 (7 bases). Trimming left V 6 bases short and J 5 bases short, with 22 bases between. The CDR3 is 17 residues long. The germline V gene encodes CDR1 SGHTA and CDR2 FQGNSA. CDR3 in DNA: TGTGCCAGCAGGAAGGGGGGAGGGTATGGAAAAACCGGGGAGCTGTTTTTT. This gives the protein CASRKGGGYGKTGELFF. The whole variable domain, remainder taken from reference TRBV7-2 and TRBJ2-2, is GAGVSQSPSNKVTEKGKDVELRCDPISGHTALYWYRQSLGQGLEFLIYFQGNSAPDKSGLPSDRFSAERTGGSVSTLTIQRTQQEDSAVYLCASRKGGGYGKTGELFFGEGSRLTVL.

The chain joins TRBV9 to TRBJ2-6; D is uncertain. Trimming took 0 bases from V and 2 from J, leaving 6 bases between them. This CDR3 is 15 amino acids long. Per germline, CDR1 SGDLS and CDR2 YYNGEE. CDR3: CASSVADTGANVLTF. The DNA for the CDR3 is TGTGCCAGCAGCGTAGCCGACACTGGGGCCAACGTCCTGACTTTC.

V gene TRBV12-3 or TRBV12-4 combines with J gene TRBJ2-3; possibly TRBD2 for D (7 bases). The V end lost 6 bases, the J end lost 3 bases, and 10 bases lay between the germline ends. The CDR3 consists of 13 residues. CDR3 amino acids: CASRRGTTDTQYF. CDR3 DNA: TGTGCCAGCAGGCGGGGGACAACAGATACGCAGTATTTT.

The chain uses TRBV4-3 and TRBJ1-6; TRBD1 matches at 8 bases. The CDR3 is 16 residues long. Germline V CDR1 and CDR2: LGHNA, YSLEER. The junction had 9 bases not matched to a gene; V was cut back by 4 bases and J by 7 bases. The CDR3 loop is CASSLVGQGGNSPLHF. The CDR3 DNA reads TGCGCCAGCAGCCTAGTCGGACAGGGTGGCAATTCACCCCTCCACTTT.

This sequence joins TRBV30 and TRBJ2-7, with 7 bases lining up with TRBD2. V shed 4 bases, J shed 3 bases, and the junction held 3 bases outside the gene matches. CDR1 and CDR2 from the germline V gene are GTSNPN and SVGIG (reference sequence). The CDR3 runs to 12 residues. The CDR3 nucleotides read TGTGCCTGGATCGGGGGGAACTACGAGCAGTACTTC. This sequence encodes CAWIGGNYEQYF.

The chain couples TRBV30 to TRBJ2-7; D unclear. CDR1 and CDR2 from the germline V gene are GTSNPN and SVGIG (reference sequence). Trimming stripped 2 bases from V and 2 bases from J, with 13 bases between. The CDR3 length is 14 residues. The CDR3 nucleotides read TGTGCCTGGAGTCCGGCGACTGATACCTACGAGCAGTACTTC. It translates to CAWSPATDTYEQYF.

V is TRBV7-2 and J is TRBJ2-5; D possibly corresponds to TRBD2 (6 bases). Germline CDR1 and CDR2: SGHTA and FQGNSA. The CDR3 spans 15 residues. The ends were cut back, 1 base at V and 2 bases at J, with 11 bases in the middle. CDR3 in amino acids: CASSLDGLKQETQYF. The CDR3 nucleotides are TGTGCCAGCAGCTTAGATGGACTAAAACAAGAGACCCAGTACTTC.

V usage is TRBV9 and J usage is TRBJ2-7, with a tentative D call TRBD2 (5 bases). Germline loops: CDR1 SGDLS, CDR2 YYNGEE. The CDR3 covers 13 residues. The V and J ends lost 4 bases and 6 bases respectively, with 14 bases between them. CDR3 region: CASSPSPRLEQYF. The CDR3 DNA sequence: TGTGCCAGCAGCCCTAGCCCCCGTCTCGAGCAGTACTTC.

This chain joins TRBV30 and TRBJ1-3; 7 nucleotides align to TRBD1. The trim removed 3 bases at V and 0 bases at J, leaving 5 bases unmatched. There are 15 residues in the CDR3. CDR1 and CDR2 from the germline V gene are GTSNPN and SVGIG (reference sequence). The CDR3, as DNA: TGTGCCTGGAGGAACAGGGGACACTCTGGAAACACCATATATTTT. Protein: CAWRNRGHSGNTIYF.

This clone came up once. The chain is built from TRBV24-1 and TRBJ2-2; no firm D call. Trimming removed 1 base from V and 6 bases from J, with 11 bases in between. This CDR3 has 15 amino acids. Germline V CDR1 and CDR2: KGHDR, SFDVKD. The CDR3 region is CATSDLSLPPGELFF. The CDR3, as DNA: TGTGCCACCAGTGATTTAAGCCTCCCCCCCGGGGAGCTGTTTTTT.

V usage is TRBV9 and J usage is TRBJ2-3; 10 bases align to TRBD2. This CDR3 spans 16 amino acids. Trimming at V came to 4 bases and at J to 2 bases, leaving 7 bases not matched to a gene. From germline, CDR1 is SGDLS and CDR2 YYNGEE. CDR3 loop: CASSRELAGLTDTQYF. CDR3 DNA: TGTGCCAGCAGCCGAGAACTAGCGGGGCTCACAGATACGCAGTATTTT. Full variable domain (remainder filled in from reference TRBV9 and TRBJ2-3): DSGVTQTPKHLITATGQRVTLRCSPRSGDLSVYWYQQSLDQGLQFLIQYYNGEERAKGNILERFSAQQFPDLHSELNLSSLELGDSALYFCASSRELAGLTDTQYFGPGTRLTVL.

The chain couples TRBV18 to TRBJ1-5, with D perhaps TRBD1 (5 bases). The CDR3 contains 15 residues. Germline V gene data show CDR1 as KGHSH and CDR2 as LQKENI. V shed 2 bases and J shed 3 bases, with 11 bases lying between them. The CDR3 bases are TGTGCCAGCTCACCAGGGGGGGGGAACAATCAGCCCCAGCATTTT. Translating gives CASSPGGGNNQPQHF.

The rearrangement uses TRBV12-3 or TRBV12-4 and TRBJ2-2, with no clear D. The CDR3 runs to 12 residues. The ends were cut back, 10 bases at V and 4 bases at J, with 10 bases in the middle. Here the CDR3 reads CATLDSTGELFF. CDR3 nucleotides: TGTGCCACCCTTGACTCCACCGGGGAGCTGTTTTTT.

This chain uses TRBV4-2 with TRBJ1-1; tentative D call: TRBD1 (5 bases). The CDR3 runs 15 residues. Trimming left V 0 bases short and J 9 bases short, with 17 bases between. Germline values: CDR1 LGHNA, CDR2 YNFKEQ. This CDR3 reads CASSQDFVTGRQAFF. As DNA, the CDR3 is TGTGCCAGCAGCCAAGATTTCGTAACAGGCAGGCAAGCTTTCTTT.

The rearrangement links TRBV27 to TRBJ2-7; 11 nucleotides line up with TRBD2. CDR1 and CDR2 (germline): MNHEY, SMNVEV (reference sequence). Germline trimming cut 5 bases from V and 6 bases from J; bases unmatched to any gene: 3. The CDR3 loop spans 13 amino acids. In DNA form, the CDR3 reads TGTGCCAGCAGTCGTAGCGGGAGGGGCGAGCAGTACTTC. Residues: CASSRSGRGEQYF.

The rearrangement links TRBV13 to TRBJ2-1, with 15 bases aligning to TRBD2. The CDR3 consists of 18 residues. After removal of 5 bases from V and 1 base from J, the junction contained 6 bases not matched to a gene. The germline V gene has CDR1 PRHDT and CDR2 FYEKMQ (reference sequence). The chain's CDR3 is CASSKWTSGRGSYNEQFF. The CDR3 nucleotides are TGTGCCAGCAGCAAATGGACTAGCGGGAGGGGTTCCTACAATGAGCAGTTCTTC.

The V call is TRBV7-2, the J call TRBJ1-1, with a weak D call TRBD1 (6 bases). The V gene's germline CDR1 is SGHTA and CDR2 FQGNSA. Deletions cut 1 base from V and 8 bases from J, with 14 bases between. This CDR3 has 14 amino acids. For the CDR3, the DNA is TGTGCCAGCAGCTTAGGGGGGCGCTGGGACGAAGCTTTCTTT. As protein: CASSLGGRWDEAFF.

The gene calls are TRBV7-2 and TRBJ2-5; 10 nucleotides line up with TRBD2. The germline V gene has CDR1 SGHTA and CDR2 FQGNSA. Trimming removed 7 bases from V and 2 bases from J; junction bases left unmatched: 7. The CDR3 has 15 residues. CDR3 nucleotides: TGTGCCAGCAAGCCACTAGCGGGACCTCAAGAGACCCAGTACTTC. Translated: CASKPLAGPQETQYF. The full variable domain, with the rest looked up from reference TRBV7-2 and TRBJ2-5, is GAGVSQSPSNKVTEKGKDVELRCDPISGHTALYWYRQSLGQGLEFLIYFQGNSAPDKSGLPSDRFSAERTGGSVSTLTIQRTQQEDSAVYLCASKPLAGPQETQYFGPGTRLLVL.

V is TRBV19 and J is TRBJ2-2; TRBD2 aligns across 11 bases. Trimming removed 9 bases from V and 4 bases from J; junction bases left unmatched: 7. The CDR3 consists of 15 residues. Germline CDR1 is LNHDA and CDR2 is SQIVND (reference sequence). The CDR3 reads CASTRLAGSTGELFF. For the CDR3, the DNA is TGTGCCAGCACTCGACTAGCGGGAAGCACCGGGGAGCTGTTTTTT. The full variable domain, its missing parts supplied by reference TRBV19 and TRBJ2-2, is DGGITQSPKYLFRKEGQNVTLSCEQNLNHDAMYWYRQDPGQGLRLIYYSQIVNDFQKGDIAEGYSVSREKKESFPLTVTSAQKNPTAFYLCASTRLAGSTGELFFGEGSRLTVL.

The gene calls are TRBV7-6 and TRBJ2-5; TRBD1 is a possible D gene (5 bases). The germline V gene has CDR1 SGHVS and CDR2 FNYEAQ. V was clipped by 3 bases and J by 2 bases, with 16 bases between them. This CDR3 is built from 16 residues. The CDR3 reads CASSFGQGLVQETQYF. For the CDR3, the DNA is TGTGCCAGCAGCTTCGGTCAGGGCCTAGTACAAGAGACCCAGTACTTC.

The chain links TRBV6-1 to TRBJ2-3; perhaps TRBD1 as D (6 bases). The germline V and J ends were trimmed by 2 bases and 1 base, with 13 bases remaining between them. Germline-derived CDR1 and CDR2 are MNHNS and SASEGT. CDR3 length: 16 amino acids. CDR3 protein: CASSESWAGGTDTQYF. DNA of the CDR3: TGTGCCAGCAGTGAATCTTGGGCAGGGGGCACAGATACGCAGTATTTT.

The chain has TRBV6-4 and TRBJ2-3; TRBD2 agrees at 7 bases. The CDR3 loop spans 16 amino acids. Germline V gene data show CDR1 as MRHNA and CDR2 as SNTAGT. Losses at the gene ends were 0 bases for V and 0 bases for J; bases not matched to a gene: 3. This CDR3 reads CASSDSQGGSTDTQYF. The CDR3 nucleotides are TGTGCCAGCAGTGACTCGCAGGGAGGGAGCACAGATACGCAGTATTTT.

This clone was found a few times. An end of the junction does not agree with germline; a read error may underlie this. V is TRBV11-2 and J is TRBJ2-7; 13 positions agree with TRBD2. The CDR3 totals 12 residues. From germline, CDR1 is SGHAT and CDR2 FQNNGV. CDR3 sequence (DNA): TGTGCCAGCAGCTTAGGGACTAGCGGGAGCCACTTC. It is translated as CASSLGTSGSHF.

V usage is TRBV11-3 and J usage is TRBJ2-1, with 7 bases fitting TRBD2. Trimming at V came to 8 bases and at J to 4 bases, leaving 2 bases not matched to a gene. Germline V gene data show CDR1 as SGHNT and CDR2 as YENEEA. The length of the CDR3 is 12 residues. The CDR3 sequence: CASGGLYNEQFF. For the CDR3, the DNA is TGTGCCAGCGGGGGACTATACAATGAGCAGTTCTTC.

This clone showed up just once. In nucleotides, the CDR3 is TGTGCCAGTAAGGGGAAGCTGTTTTTT. It codes for CASKGKLFF. V usage is TRBV19 and J usage is TRBJ2-2; maybe TRBD1 (5 bases). Germline CDR1 reads LNHDA; CDR2 reads SQIVND (reference sequence). The CDR3 runs 9 residues. Trimming pared 7 bases from V and 12 bases from J, leaving 6 bases between.

This chain joins TRBV15 and TRBJ2-7, with a tentative D call TRBD2 (5 bases). This CDR3 has 15 residues. Per the germline V gene, CDR1 is LNHNV and CDR2 is YYDKDF (reference sequence). The V end lost 0 bases, the J end lost 8 bases, and 17 bases lay between the germline ends. CDR3 sequence: CATSRDNIGLEKQYF. The CDR3 bases are TGTGCCACCAGCAGAGATAATATAGGACTGGAGAAGCAGTACTTC.

This clone was detected ten times or more. The V call is TRBV6-6, the J call TRBJ1-6; D might be TRBD1 (6 bases). Germline values: CDR1 MNHNY, CDR2 SVGAGI (reference sequence). V was pared by 6 bases and J by 7 bases, with 10 bases between. The CDR3 contains 13 residues. As DNA, the CDR3 is TGTGCCAGCAGCTTACAGGGAAATTCACCCCTCCACTTT. Translated: CASSLQGNSPLHF.